The table lists the clone carrying this TCR beta chain with a count of one. Its antigen is undetermined. The data derive from a study of vaccination effects on CD4 cells after COVID-19. Expansion of antigen-specific CD4+ T cells with viral peptide pools was carried out by the ViraFEST assay before sequencing. Subsequent to 10 days of culture, CD4+ T cells were isolated. Participants were vaccinated with two doses of either the BNT162b2 or mRNA-1273 vaccine. Half the medium was replaced with IL-2 medium on days 3 and 7. Sequencing used immunoSEQ multiplex PCR; TCRdb keeps in-frame clones, though not all of them. The profile shows around 81,000 clones, 60% to 80% of them singletons. V shed 2 bases, J shed 2 bases, and the junction held 12 bases outside the gene matches. The CDR3 has 18 residues. Germline lookup yields CDR1 MNHEY and CDR2 SVGEGT.

Source: CD4+ T cells from PBMCs cultured with HCoV-OC43 spike peptides, taken after COVID-19 vaccination. Subset here: HCoV-OC43 spike overlapping peptide pool stimulation. V usage is TRBV6-2 or TRBV6-3 and J usage is TRBJ2-5; 9 nucleotides agree with TRBD2. The sequence came from a human donor who received a COVID-19 vaccine. CDR3 loop: CASSYNTRLAETQETQYF. CDR3 in DNA: TGTGCCAGCAGTTACAACACTAGACTAGCGGAAACACAAGAGACCCAGTACTTC.